This TCR beta chain was observed in a study of T cells in Graves' hyperthyroidism and ophthalmopathy. Study summary: Sampling of peripheral blood happened at initial diagnosis, prior to any treatment.

Clinical Activity Scores of at least 3, NOSPECS grades of at least 4 and durations under 3 months characterized ophthalmopathy patients. Using RNA transcripts as the source, TCR beta CDR3 regions were amplified. HTBI primers drove first-round RT-PCR of the TCR CDR3. TCRdb processed the multiplex PCR reads anew with MiXCR; each CDR3 protein has one entry. The sample has about 500,000 distinct CDR3 sequences; 15% to 20% are singletons. Sequencing was done on a sample of blood. This TCR was recovered from a woman between 25 and 40 years old with Graves' ophthalmopathy.

CDR3 loop: CASSLVLAGGDCTDTQYF. The CDR3 DNA is TGTGCCAGCAGCTTAGTTTTGGCAGGGGGAGATTGCACAGATACGCAGTATTTT. The V and J genes are TRBV7-6 and TRBJ2-3, with TRBD1 matching over 7 bases. Germline V gives CDR1 SGHVS, CDR2 FNYEAQ. The CDR3 is 18 residues long. V shed 1 base and J 1 base; nucleotides not matched to a gene: 11. The whole variable domain, remainder taken from reference TRBV7-6 and TRBJ2-3, is GAGVSQSPRYKVTKRGQDVALRCDPISGHVSLYWYRQALGQGPEFLTYFNYEAQQDKSGLPNDRFSAERPEGSISTLTIQRTEQRDSAMYRCASSLVLAGGDCTDTQYFGPGTRLTVL.